This is a list of T cell receptor beta chains from one sample in a study of T cell repertoires in cytomegalovirus infection. These TCRs' antigens remain unknown. TCRdb passed the reads through MiXCR, listing each CDR3 protein once. In the table there are around 540,000 distinct CDR3 sequences, around 30% of which are singletons. This specimen consisted of cultured PBMCs, obtained from culture after CMV antigen stimulation. These receptors were collected from a human donor in good health (CMV status not recorded). Some clones in this sample may be carry-over from other donors' samples. The CDR3 runs from the conserved cysteine through the conserved F or W. Each record gives: V gene, clone size, D gene, J gene, CDR3 length, CDR3 DNA, CDR3 protein. A D gene is named only where the DNA matches it firmly. Only part of the rows carry a size: once, few, many, or a class if the clone is expanded.

V gene: TRBV5-1
clone size: -
D gene: -
J gene: TRBJ2-7
CDR3 length: 13
CDR3 DNA: TGCGCCAGCTCGGTCCAGGGTGGTTACGAGCAGTACTTC
CDR3 protein: CASSVQGGYEQYF

V gene: TRBV7-6
clone size: -
D gene: -
J gene: TRBJ2-7
CDR3 length: 14
CDR3 DNA: TGTGCCAGCAGCTTAGGAATCGGTATCGACGAGCAGTACTTC
CDR3 protein: CASSLGIGIDEQYF

V gene: TRBV7-2
clone size: few
D gene: -
J gene: TRBJ2-3
CDR3 length: 14
CDR3 DNA: TGTGCCAGCAGCTTGCCGGGACTCGCAGATACGCAGTATTTT
CDR3 protein: CASSLPGLADTQYF

V gene: TRBV7-2
clone size: few
D gene: TRBD1
J gene: TRBJ2-1
CDR3 length: 14
CDR3 DNA: TGTGCCAGCAGCTTAGAAACAGGGGTAGGGGAGCAGTTCTTC
CDR3 protein: CASSLETGVGEQFF

V gene: TRBV7-9
clone size: -
D gene: TRBD2
J gene: TRBJ2-3
CDR3 length: 15
CDR3 DNA: TGTGCCAGCAGCTTAGATACTAGCGGGACGGATACGCAGTATTTT
CDR3 protein: CASSLDTSGTDTQYF

V gene: TRBV7-2
clone size: -
D gene: TRBD2
J gene: TRBJ2-7
CDR3 length: 16
CDR3 DNA: TGTGCCAGCAGCTTAAGAGCGGGAGGTGACTCCTACGAGCAGTACTTC
CDR3 protein: CASSLRAGGDSYEQYF

V gene: TRBV6-1
clone size: few
D gene: -
J gene: TRBJ2-7
CDR3 length: 13
CDR3 DNA: TGTGCCAGCAGCCGACCGGACAACTACGAGCAGTACTTC
CDR3 protein: CASSRPDNYEQYF

V gene: TRBV4-3
clone size: few
D gene: -
J gene: TRBJ1-5
CDR3 length: 15
CDR3 DNA: TGCGCCAGCAGCCAAGACGGCAGGGTCGGTCAGCCCCAGCATTTT
CDR3 protein: CASSQDGRVGQPQHF

V gene: TRBV6-8
clone size: few
D gene: TRBD1
J gene: TRBJ1-1
CDR3 length: 17
CDR3 DNA: TGTGCCAGCAGTTACAAGATCTCCGGGACAGGGAACACTGAAGCTTTCTTT
CDR3 protein: CASSYKISGTGNTEAFF

V gene: TRBV7-2
clone size: -
D gene: TRBD1
J gene: TRBJ1-6
CDR3 length: 15
CDR3 DNA: TGTGCCAGCAGCTACCGCCCCAGGACAGGGGAACCCCTCCACTTT
CDR3 protein: CASSYRPRTGEPLHF

V gene: TRBV15
clone size: -
D gene: TRBD1
J gene: TRBJ2-3
CDR3 length: 16
CDR3 DNA: TGTGCCACCAGCCGATTCCAGGGGGTCCTAATAGGCACGCAGTATTTT
CDR3 protein: CATSRFQGVLIGTQYF

V gene: TRBV5-5
clone size: -
D gene: -
J gene: TRBJ2-1
CDR3 length: 17
CDR3 DNA: TGTGCCAGCAGCTTGCGAACGGGAGCTAATATTGGGAATGAGCAGTTCTTC
CDR3 protein: CASSLRTGANIGNEQFF

V gene: TRBV18
clone size: -
D gene: -
J gene: TRBJ1-1
CDR3 length: 15
CDR3 DNA: TGTGCCAGCTCACCACCGTCAGGGACGGCCACTGAAGCTTTCTTT
CDR3 protein: CASSPPSGTATEAFF

V gene: TRBV10-3
clone size: -
D gene: TRBD1
J gene: TRBJ1-1
CDR3 length: 14
CDR3 DNA: TGTGCCATCAGGTCGACAGGGGAAGTCTCTGAAGCTTTCTTT
CDR3 protein: CAIRSTGEVSEAFF

V gene: TRBV5-4
clone size: once
D gene: -
J gene: TRBJ1-1
CDR3 length: 12
CDR3 DNA: TGTGCCAGCAGCTGGGGACCAAATGAAGCTTTCTTT
CDR3 protein: CASSWGPNEAFF

V gene: TRBV5-8
clone size: few
D gene: -
J gene: TRBJ1-5
CDR3 length: 15
CDR3 DNA: TGTGCCAGCAGCTTAGGGGTCTCCAACAATCAGCCCCAGCATTTT
CDR3 protein: CASSLGVSNNQPQHF

V gene: TRBV7-9
clone size: few
D gene: -
J gene: TRBJ1-3
CDR3 length: 14
CDR3 DNA: TGTGCCAGCAGCTTAGGAAGCGGTGGAAACACCATATATTTT
CDR3 protein: CASSLGSGGNTIYF

V gene: TRBV7-2
clone size: few
D gene: TRBD1
J gene: TRBJ2-3
CDR3 length: 17
CDR3 DNA: TGTGCCAGCAGCCCCGGCTGGGGGACAGAGCCCACAGATACGCAGTATTTT
CDR3 protein: CASSPGWGTEPTDTQYF

V gene: TRBV11-2
clone size: few
D gene: -
J gene: TRBJ1-1
CDR3 length: 14
CDR3 DNA: TGTGCCAGCAGCCGAATATTGATCGGAACCGAAGCTTTCTTT
CDR3 protein: CASSRILIGTEAFF

V gene: TRBV27
clone size: -
D gene: TRBD2
J gene: TRBJ2-7
CDR3 length: 15
CDR3 DNA: TGTGCCAGCAGTGGACATAGCGGGTTAACCTCCGAGCAGTACTTC
CDR3 protein: CASSGHSGLTSEQYF

V gene: TRBV6-6
clone size: -
D gene: -
J gene: TRBJ1-2
CDR3 length: 13
CDR3 DNA: TGTGCCAGCGGTCGGGAAGGAGTTTATGGCGACACCTTC
CDR3 protein: CASGREGVYGDTF

V gene: TRBV10-3
clone size: few
D gene: -
J gene: TRBJ2-7
CDR3 length: 12
CDR3 DNA: TGTGCCGTTGGGACGGAAAGCTACGAGCAGTACTTC
CDR3 protein: CAVGTESYEQYF

V gene: TRBV6-6
clone size: -
D gene: TRBD2
J gene: TRBJ2-1
CDR3 length: 15
CDR3 DNA: TGTGCCAGCCGATTTGGGACTAGCGGGAGTGGTGAGCAGTTCTTC
CDR3 protein: CASRFGTSGSGEQFF

V gene: TRBV2
clone size: -
D gene: -
J gene: TRBJ1-6
CDR3 length: 14
CDR3 DNA: TGTGCCAGCAGTGAAGCGCGTCGATATTCACCCCTCCACTTT
CDR3 protein: CASSEARRYSPLHF

V gene: TRBV12-3/TRBV12-4
clone size: -
D gene: TRBD2
J gene: TRBJ2-2
CDR3 length: 18
CDR3 DNA: TGTGCCAGCAGGCCCCGGAACCTAGCGGGAGGGCCCCCCGGGGAGCTGTTTTTT
CDR3 protein: CASRPRNLAGGPPGELFF

V gene: TRBV23-1
clone size: few
D gene: -
J gene: TRBJ1-4
CDR3 length: 11
CDR3 DNA: TGCGCCAGCAGCCTATGTGAAAAACTGTTTTTT
CDR3 protein: CASSLCEKLFF

V gene: TRBV7-2
clone size: few
D gene: -
J gene: TRBJ2-1
CDR3 length: 14
CDR3 DNA: TGTGCCAGCACCTTGGACTCCTCCTACAATGAGCAGTTCTTC
CDR3 protein: CASTLDSSYNEQFF

V gene: TRBV24-1
clone size: -
D gene: TRBD2
J gene: TRBJ2-5
CDR3 length: 16
CDR3 DNA: TGTGCCACCAGTGAAGAAAGCGGGAGGGGACGGGTGACCCAGTACTTC
CDR3 protein: CATSEESGRGRVTQYF

V gene: TRBV11-2
clone size: few
D gene: -
J gene: TRBJ2-2
CDR3 length: 15
CDR3 DNA: TGTGCCAGCAGCTTAGATCGAGGGCCGTGGATGGAGCTGTTTTTT
CDR3 protein: CASSLDRGPWMELFF

V gene: TRBV7-8
clone size: few
D gene: -
J gene: TRBJ2-7
CDR3 length: 15
CDR3 DNA: TGTGCCAGCAGCTTAGTACCGGGACCCCCCTACGAGCAGTACTTC
CDR3 protein: CASSLVPGPPYEQYF

V gene: TRBV9
clone size: -
D gene: -
J gene: TRBJ2-1
CDR3 length: 14
CDR3 DNA: TGTGCCAGCAATCTGTCTCCTACTCACAATGAGCAGTTCTTC
CDR3 protein: CASNLSPTHNEQFF

V gene: TRBV7-2
clone size: many
D gene: TRBD1
J gene: TRBJ1-1
CDR3 length: 14
CDR3 DNA: TGTGCCAGCAGCCCGACAAGGACAGGAACTGAAGCTTTCTTT
CDR3 protein: CASSPTRTGTEAFF